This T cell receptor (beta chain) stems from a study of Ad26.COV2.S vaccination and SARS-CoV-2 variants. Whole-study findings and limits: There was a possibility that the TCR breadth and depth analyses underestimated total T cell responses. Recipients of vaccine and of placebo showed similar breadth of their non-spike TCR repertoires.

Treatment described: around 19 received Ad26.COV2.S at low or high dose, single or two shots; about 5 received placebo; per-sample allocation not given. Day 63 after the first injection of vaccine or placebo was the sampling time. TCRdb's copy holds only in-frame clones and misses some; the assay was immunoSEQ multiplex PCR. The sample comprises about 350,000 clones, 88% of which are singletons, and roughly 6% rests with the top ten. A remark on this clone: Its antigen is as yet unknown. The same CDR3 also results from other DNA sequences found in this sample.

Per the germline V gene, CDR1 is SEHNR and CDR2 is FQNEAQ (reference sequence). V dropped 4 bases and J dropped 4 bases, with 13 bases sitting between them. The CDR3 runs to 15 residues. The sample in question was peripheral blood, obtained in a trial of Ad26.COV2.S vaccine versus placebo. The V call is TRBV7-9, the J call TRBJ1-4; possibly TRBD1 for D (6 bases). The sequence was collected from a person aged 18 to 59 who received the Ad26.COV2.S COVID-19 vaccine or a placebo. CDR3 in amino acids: CASSSRQGINEKLFF. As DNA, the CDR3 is TGTGCCAGCAGCTCTCGGCAGGGGATTAATGAAAAACTGTTTTTT.